The 22 T cell receptor beta chains below were found in one sample sequenced in a study of cytomegalovirus exposure and HLA in healthy donors. In the PCR, 60 Vbeta and 13 Jbeta primers were used. Produced via immunoSEQ multiplex PCR; TCRdb's table is partial and in-frame only. The table has about 160,000 clones, about 79% seen once. The specimen was PBMCs. The receptors come from a woman aged 45-59 years in good health and CMV-seropositive.

The J gene is TRBJ2-7, the V gene TRBV27; D is possibly TRBD2 (5 bases). Trimming cost V 8 bases and J 0 bases, with 8 bases left between them. CDR1 and CDR2 (germline): MNHEY, SMNVEV (reference sequence). There are 12 residues in the CDR3. The CDR3 loop reads CASRGFSYEQYF. Written as DNA, the CDR3 is TGTGCCAGCCGCGGGTTCTCCTACGAGCAGTACTTC.

This clone came up a few times. This chain links TRBV9 with TRBJ2-5; 11 bases line up with TRBD2. V trimming: 0 bases; J trimming: 4 bases; junction bases outside the gene matches: 2. CDR1 is SGDLS, CDR2 YYNGEE, per germline. The CDR3 contains 15 residues. The CDR3 coding sequence is TGTGCCAGCAGCGTAGAGACTAGCGGGGTAGAGACCCAGTACTTC. Protein: CASSVETSGVETQYF.

The chain joins TRBV6-5 to TRBJ2-1, with TRBD2 matching over 9 bases. In germline, CDR1 is MNHEY, CDR2 SVGAGI. The CDR3 covers 14 residues. V shed 7 bases, J shed 2 bases, and the junction held 3 bases outside the gene matches. CDR3 in amino acids: CASNIAGAYNEQFF. For the CDR3, the DNA is TGTGCCAGCAACATAGCGGGGGCCTACAATGAGCAGTTCTTC.

The chain uses TRBV9 and TRBJ1-1; 9 bases align to TRBD1. The CDR3 totals 15 residues. The germline gives CDR1 SGDLS, CDR2 YYNGEE. The V segment lost 3 bases and the J segment 7 bases; nucleotides outside the gene matches: 10. CDR3 residues: CASSATPGTGFEAFF. DNA of the CDR3: TGTGCCAGCAGCGCGACGCCCGGGACAGGGTTTGAAGCTTTCTTT.

The chain combines TRBV6-1 with TRBJ2-3; D is unclear. The germline V gene has CDR1 MNHNS and CDR2 SASEGT. The CDR3 contains 13 residues. V was cut by 3 bases and J by 0 bases, with 4 bases left in between. The CDR3 bases are TGTGCCAGCAGTGACCCTAGCACAGATACGCAGTATTTT. Translation gives CASSDPSTDTQYF.

This chain joins TRBV5-1 and TRBJ2-3; 11 bases agree with TRBD2. The CDR3 is 16 amino acids. In germline, CDR1 is SGHRS, CDR2 YFSETQ. V was pared by 3 bases and J by 4 bases, with 7 bases of the junction left unmatched. The chain's CDR3 is CASSSGTSGPSDTQYF. CDR3 coding DNA: TGCGCCAGCAGCTCCGGGACTAGCGGACCATCAGATACGCAGTATTTT.

This sequence joins TRBV28 and TRBJ2-2; 9 nucleotides align to TRBD1. The CDR3 is 15 amino acids. V shed 2 bases, J shed 6 bases, and the junction held 4 bases outside the gene matches. From germline, CDR1 is MDHEN and CDR2 SYDVKM. In DNA, the CDR3 is TGTGCCAGCAGTTTAGGGGACAGGGTACCCGGGGAGCTGTTTTTT. Residues: CASSLGDRVPGELFF.

The J gene is TRBJ2-3, the V gene TRBV7-9, with TRBD1 matching over 7 bases. Per the germline V gene, CDR1 is SEHNR and CDR2 is FQNEAQ (reference sequence). CDR3 size: 15 residues. The V segment lost 5 bases and the J segment 2 bases; nucleotides outside the gene matches: 7. As DNA, the CDR3 is TGTGCCAGCAGCCGGACAGGAGTTCCCACAGATACGCAGTATTTT. Its translation: CASSRTGVPTDTQYF.

This sequence joins TRBV7-9 and TRBJ2-3, with D unresolved. This CDR3 spans 14 amino acids. Trimming took 8 bases from V and 2 from J, leaving 14 bases between them. Germline lookup yields CDR1 SEHNR and CDR2 FQNEAQ (reference sequence). The CDR3 DNA follows: TGTGCCAGCGAGGCAAAGGAAAACACAGATACGCAGTATTTT. This encodes CASEAKENTDTQYF.

The J gene is TRBJ1-2, the V gene TRBV6-5; TRBD1 is a possible D gene (6 bases). This CDR3 contains 14 residues. V was shortened by 6 bases and J by 4 bases, with 15 bases between the two germline ends. Germline assignment: CDR1 MNHEY and CDR2 SVGAGI. Written as DNA, the CDR3 is TGTGCCAGCAGCAACAGGGAGGGAGGCTATGGCTACACCTTC. It encodes CASSNREGGYGYTF.

This CDR3 is CASSLDRVVNTEAFF. CDR3 bases: TGTGCCAGCAGCTTGGACAGGGTGGTGAACACTGAAGCTTTCTTT. The rearrangement links TRBV7-9 to TRBJ1-1; 8 nucleotides match TRBD1. The germline V gene encodes CDR1 SEHNR and CDR2 FQNEAQ (reference sequence). J was trimmed by 0 bases and V by 3 bases; bases with no gene match: 3. The CDR3 contains 15 residues. Complete variable domain (other parts from reference TRBV7-9 and TRBJ1-1): DTGVSQNPRHKITKRGQNVTFRCDPISEHNRLYWYRQTLGQGPEFLTYFQNEAQLEKSRLLSDRFSAERPKGSFSTLEIQRTEQGDSAMYLCASSLDRVVNTEAFFGQGTRLTVV.

The chain is built from TRBV6-1 and TRBJ1-1; a weak D match, TRBD1 (5 bases). The CDR3 runs to 15 residues. The germline V gene encodes CDR1 MNHNS and CDR2 SASEGT. V was trimmed by 7 bases and J by 2 bases, leaving 17 bases between them. The CDR3 protein is CASNALPQGNTEAFF. Here the CDR3 DNA reads TGTGCCAGCAACGCCCTTCCGCAGGGAAACACTGAAGCTTTCTTT.

The J gene is TRBJ2-7, the V gene TRBV1; TRBD2, the table's D call, was not compared with the DNA. TRBV1 is reported as a pseudogene. This CDR3 comprises 20 residues. The CDR3 is CTSSQYPMTSGRAIFYEQYF. In DNA form, the CDR3 reads TGCACCAGCAGCCAATATCCAATGACTAGCGGGAGGGCCATTTTCTACGAGCAGTACTTC.

The chain links TRBV4-2 to TRBJ1-4; D gene uncertain. Trimming cost V 3 bases and J 7 bases, with 15 bases left between them. This CDR3 is 15 amino acids long. CDR1 is LGHNA, CDR2 YNFKEQ, per germline. The CDR3, as DNA: TGTGCCAGCAGCCAGGAATCTCAGAGAGGTGAAAAACTGTTTTTT. It specifies CASSQESQRGEKLFF.

This sequence joins TRBV6-1 and TRBJ1-4; D is uncertain. Trimming stripped 3 bases from V and 7 bases from J, with 3 bases between. CDR3 length: 11 residues. Per germline, CDR1 MNHNS and CDR2 SASEGT. In DNA form, the CDR3 reads TGTGCCAGCAGTGACAGTGAAAAACTGTTTTTT. Protein product: CASSDSEKLFF.

The V and J genes are TRBV10-3 and TRBJ2-7; 9 nucleotides line up with TRBD1. Germline CDR1 ENHRY, CDR2 SYGVKD. The CDR3 is made up of 13 amino acids. J was trimmed by 4 bases and V by 8 bases; bases with no gene match: 6. CDR3 residues: CAIGTGSGYEQYF. CDR3 sequence (DNA): TGTGCCATCGGGACAGGGTCGGGATACGAGCAGTACTTC.

This clone was detected only a few times. The genes are TRBV5-1 and TRBJ2-7; tentative D call: TRBD1 (5 bases). Germline V gives CDR1 SGHRS, CDR2 YFSETQ. The V gene lost 2 bases and the J gene lost 4 bases, with 13 bases spanning the gap. The CDR3 contains 14 residues. In nucleotides, the CDR3 is TGCGCCAGCAGCTTTTCAGGGTTGACTTACGAGCAGTACTTC. It is translated as CASSFSGLTYEQYF.

The chain recombines TRBV6-5 with TRBJ2-3, with 9 bases matching TRBD1. The CDR3 has 15 residues. With V trimmed by 7 bases and J by 3 bases, 8 bases remained unmatched. CDR1 and CDR2 from the germline V gene are MNHEY and SVGAGI. CDR3 loop: CASNRGTGRTDTQYF. CDR3 DNA: TGTGCCAGCAATCGGGGGACAGGGAGGACAGATACGCAGTATTTT.

The chain carries TRBV9 and TRBJ1-6, with a possible D match to TRBD1 (5 bases). The CDR3 covers 17 residues. The V and J ends lost 4 bases and 7 bases respectively, with 21 bases between them. CDR1 and CDR2 from the germline V gene are SGDLS and YYNGEE. The CDR3 protein is CASSPTLNRQYNSPLHF. In DNA form, the CDR3 reads TGTGCCAGCAGCCCTACATTAAACAGACAGTACAATTCACCCCTCCACTTT.

The V gene is TRBV7-8, the J gene TRBJ1-2, with D perhaps TRBD1 (5 bases). The CDR3 length is 12 residues. Per the germline V gene, CDR1 is SGHVS and CDR2 is FQNEAQ. The germline V and J ends were trimmed by 3 bases and 7 bases, with 9 bases remaining between them. CDR3 sequence: CASSFAGGGYTF. The CDR3 DNA sequence: TGTGCCAGCAGCTTCGCCGGGGGTGGCTACACCTTC.

V usage is TRBV18 and J usage is TRBJ1-4; no clear D. The V gene lost 4 bases and the J gene lost 8 bases, with 20 bases spanning the gap. The CDR3 covers 16 residues. Germline V CDR1 and CDR2: KGHSH, LQKENI. The CDR3 here is CASSRRSAGRQEKLFF. CDR3 coding DNA: TGTGCCAGCTCACGCCGCTCAGCCGGGAGACAAGAAAAACTGTTTTTT.

The genes are TRBV7-2 and TRBJ1-6; D is unresolved. Trimming pared 4 bases from V and 7 bases from J, leaving 17 bases between. Germline CDR1 SGHTA, CDR2 FQGNSA. CDR3 length: 16 residues. The DNA of the CDR3 is TGTGCCAGCAGCTACGCAACGGGGTCTTTCAATTCACCCCTCCACTTT. Translation gives CASSYATGSFNSPLHF.